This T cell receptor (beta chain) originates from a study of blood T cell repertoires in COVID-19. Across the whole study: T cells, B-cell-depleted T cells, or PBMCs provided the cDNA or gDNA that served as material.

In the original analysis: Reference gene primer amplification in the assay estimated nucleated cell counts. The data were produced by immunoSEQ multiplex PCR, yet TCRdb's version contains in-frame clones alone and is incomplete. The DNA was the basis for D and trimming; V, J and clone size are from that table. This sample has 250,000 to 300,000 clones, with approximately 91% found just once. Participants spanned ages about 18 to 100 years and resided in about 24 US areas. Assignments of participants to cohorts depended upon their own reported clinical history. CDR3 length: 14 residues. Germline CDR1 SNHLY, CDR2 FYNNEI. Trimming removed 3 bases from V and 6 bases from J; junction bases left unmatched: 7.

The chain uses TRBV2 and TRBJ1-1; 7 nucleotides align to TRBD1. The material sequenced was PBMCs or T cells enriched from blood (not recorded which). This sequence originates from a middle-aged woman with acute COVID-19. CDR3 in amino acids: CASSERNRGSEAFF. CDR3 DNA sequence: TGTGCCAGCAGTGAGAGGAACAGGGGCTCTGAAGCTTTCTTT.